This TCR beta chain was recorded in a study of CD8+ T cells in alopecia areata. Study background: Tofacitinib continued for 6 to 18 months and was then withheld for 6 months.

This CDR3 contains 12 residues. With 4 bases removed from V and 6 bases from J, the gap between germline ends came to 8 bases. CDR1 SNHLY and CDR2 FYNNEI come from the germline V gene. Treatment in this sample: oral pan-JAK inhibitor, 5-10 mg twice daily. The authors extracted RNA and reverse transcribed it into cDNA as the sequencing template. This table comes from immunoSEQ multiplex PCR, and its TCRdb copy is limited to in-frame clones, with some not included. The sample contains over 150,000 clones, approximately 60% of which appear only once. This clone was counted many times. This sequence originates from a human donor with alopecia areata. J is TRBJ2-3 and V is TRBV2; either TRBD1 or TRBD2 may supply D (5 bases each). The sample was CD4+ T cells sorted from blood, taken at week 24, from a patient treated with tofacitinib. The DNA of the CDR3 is TGTGCCAGCAGTGCTTGGGGGGATACGCAGTATTTT. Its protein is CASSAWGDTQYF.